These 22 T cell receptor beta chains were sequenced from one sample in a study of blood T cell repertoires in COVID-19. Assay used: immunoSEQ multiplex PCR; TCRdb lists only in-frame clones, some missing. The sample shows tens of thousands of clones, 75% to 90% of them seen only once. The sample consisted of peripheral blood. Receptors were obtained from a human donor in a cohort sampled during active COVID-19.

This chain connects TRBV7-9 to TRBJ2-7; no clear D. This CDR3 is 15 amino acids long. Trimming removed 7 bases at V and 3 bases at J, with 19 bases between. Germline CDR1 is SEHNR and CDR2 is FQNEAQ (reference sequence). The chain's CDR3 is CASTHFLGQIYEQYF. CDR3 DNA sequence: TGTGCCAGCACCCATTTCCTAGGCCAGATCTACGAGCAGTACTTC.

This chain joins TRBV5-4 and TRBJ2-5; 11 bases agree with TRBD2. The V and J ends lost 4 bases and 1 base, in that order; junction bases with no gene match: 6. This CDR3 is 16 amino acids long. Germline CDR1 is SGHNT and CDR2 is YYREEE (reference sequence). The CDR3 region has the DNA TGTGCCAGCAGCAGAGGGACTAGCGGATCCCAAGAGACCCAGTACTTC. Translating gives CASSRGTSGSQETQYF.

The CDR3 sequence: CASSLLGGTYNEQFF. The CDR3 DNA sequence: TGCGCCAGCAGCTTGTTGGGGGGTACCTACAATGAGCAGTTCTTC. The chain combines TRBV5-1 with TRBJ2-1, with TRBD2 as a possible D gene (6 bases). Per germline, CDR1 SGHRS and CDR2 YFSETQ. The V end was cut by 1 base, the J end by 2 bases, with 10 bases between. The CDR3 runs 15 residues.

The chain employs TRBV5-1 and TRBJ2-3; D is unresolved. CDR3 length: 15 residues. The germline V and J ends were trimmed by 0 bases and 2 bases, with 10 bases remaining between them. Germline V gene lookup returns CDR1 SGHRS and CDR2 YFSETQ. The CDR3 loop is CASSLAPVTTDTQYF. In DNA form, the CDR3 reads TGCGCCAGCAGCTTGGCCCCGGTAACCACAGATACGCAGTATTTT.

The chain employs TRBV21-1 and TRBJ2-1; the table names TRBD2, a call not compared with the DNA. TRBV21-1 is listed as a pseudogene. There are 16 residues in the CDR3. This CDR3 reads CASSKGPVFSYNEQFF. The DNA of the CDR3 is TGTGCCAGCAGCAAAGGCCCGGTGTTCTCCTACAATGAGCAGTTCTTC.

CDR3 loop: CASIFGGTKSEAFF. The CDR3 nucleotides are TGTGCCAGCATCTTTGGGGGGACGAAGAGTGAAGCTTTCTTT. This sequence joins TRBV28 and TRBJ1-1; tentatively, D is TRBD1 (5 bases). The germline V and J ends were trimmed by 7 bases and 7 bases, with 19 bases remaining between them. Germline V CDR1 and CDR2: MDHEN, SYDVKM. This CDR3 has 14 residues.

This chain joins TRBV6-2 or TRBV6-3 and TRBJ1-6; a weak D match, TRBD1 (6 bases). Trimming removed 5 bases at V and 7 bases at J, with 9 bases between. Germline V gene data show CDR1 as MNHEY and CDR2 as SVGEGT. This CDR3 comprises 13 residues. The CDR3 sequence: CASSRTENSPLHF. The CDR3 nucleotides are TGTGCCAGCAGTCGGACAGAGAATTCACCCCTCCACTTT.

This chain joins TRBV28 and TRBJ1-4; a weak D match, TRBD1 (6 bases). There are 16 residues in the CDR3. Per germline, CDR1 MDHEN and CDR2 SYDVKM. Trimming cost V 2 bases and J 9 bases, with 19 bases left between them. The CDR3 here is CASSLPMKGGGKKLFF. CDR3 coding DNA: TGTGCCAGCAGTTTACCCATGAAAGGGGGGGGGAAAAAACTGTTTTTT.

This sequence joins TRBV11-2 and TRBJ2-3, with no clear D. V was pared by 1 base and J by 4 bases, with 6 bases between. The CDR3 runs to 13 residues. Germline CDR1 reads SGHAT; CDR2 reads FQNNGV. The CDR3 region is CASSLGLADTQYF. For the CDR3, the DNA is TGTGCCAGCAGCTTAGGGTTAGCAGATACGCAGTATTTT. Looking up the rest from reference TRBV11-2 and TRBJ2-3 gives the full variable domain: EAGVAQSPRYKIIEKRQSVAFWCNPISGHATLYWYQQILGQGPKLLIQFQNNGVVDDSQLPKDRFSAERLKGVDSTLKIQPAKLEDSAVYLCASSLGLADTQYFGPGTRLTVL.

The table lists this clone with a count of one. This chain uses TRBV27 with TRBJ1-4, with 11 bases identical to TRBD1. The germline V gene encodes CDR1 MNHEY and CDR2 SMNVEV (reference sequence). The CDR3 loop spans 14 amino acids. Unmatched junction bases numbered 5, after V lost 6 bases and J lost 8 bases. This chain's CDR3 is CASRGTGGREKLFF. The CDR3, as DNA: TGTGCCAGCAGGGGGACAGGGGGAAGGGAAAAACTGTTTTTT.

This clone occurred a few times. The chain links TRBV13 to TRBJ2-5, with 15 bases aligning to TRBD2. Trimming cost V 5 bases and J 4 bases; bases outside gene matches: 11. The CDR3 length is 18 residues. CDR1 is PRHDT and CDR2 is FYEKMQ in the germline V gene (reference sequence). The CDR3 is CASSLRTSGRALGETQYF. The CDR3 bases are TGTGCCAGCAGCCTCCGGACTAGCGGGAGGGCCTTGGGAGAGACCCAGTACTTC.

The V call is TRBV3-1 (or the pseudogene TRBV3-2), the J call TRBJ1-2; D gene ambiguous. CDR1 LGHDT and CDR2 YNNKEL come from the germline V gene (reference sequence). Trimming pared 4 bases from V and 5 bases from J, leaving 11 bases between. The CDR3 is 13 amino acids. CDR3 coding DNA: TGTGCCAGCAGCCCGAACACGGGGTATGGCTACACCTTC. Residues: CASSPNTGYGYTF.

Only a few counts were recorded for this clone. The V call is TRBV5-1, the J call TRBJ2-7; possible D gene TRBD2, 5 bases. Trimming cost V 4 bases and J 5 bases, with 16 bases left between them. The germline V gene has CDR1 SGHRS and CDR2 YFSETQ. The CDR3 length is 14 residues. The CDR3 loop reads CASSLGGLENEQYF. The CDR3 DNA reads as TGCGCCAGCAGCCTGGGCGGGTTAGAAAACGAGCAGTACTTC.

This chain joins TRBV24-1 and TRBJ2-5; TRBD1 might be the D (6 bases). Trimming pared 9 bases from V and 1 base from J, leaving 14 bases between. CDR1 KGHDR and CDR2 SFDVKD come from the germline V gene. This CDR3 has 14 amino acids. The CDR3 region has the DNA TGTGCCACCTCCCAGGGGCAAATCCAAGAGACCCAGTACTTC. It specifies CATSQGQIQETQYF.

The V call is TRBV6-5, the J call TRBJ2-7; D possibly corresponds to TRBD2 (5 bases). The CDR3 spans 13 residues. Germline loops: CDR1 MNHEY, CDR2 SVGAGI. Deletions cut 7 bases from V and 3 bases from J, with 13 bases between. CDR3: CASTVPGYYEQYF. As DNA, the CDR3 is TGTGCCAGCACGGTTCCGGGATACTACGAGCAGTACTTC.

The rearrangement uses TRBV5-1 and TRBJ1-4, with 9 bases lining up with TRBD1. CDR1 and CDR2 (germline): SGHRS, YFSETQ. Losses at the gene ends were 4 bases for V and 4 bases for J; bases not matched to a gene: 8. This CDR3 is 16 amino acids long. This chain's CDR3 is CASSLSGTGNNEKLFF. In DNA form, the CDR3 reads TGCGCCAGCAGCCTCTCCGGGACAGGGAATAATGAAAAACTGTTTTTT.

The CDR3 loop is CASSPPSSYEQYF. CDR3 DNA: TGTGCCAGCTCACCCCCTAGCTCCTACGAGCAGTACTTC. The V gene is TRBV18, the J gene TRBJ2-7; no reliable D call. This CDR3 is built from 13 residues. Germline loops: CDR1 KGHSH, CDR2 LQKENI. V was clipped by 3 bases and J by 0 bases, with 6 bases between them.

The chain recombines TRBV6-5 with TRBJ1-5, with D unresolved. Per germline, CDR1 MNHEY and CDR2 SVGAGI. The CDR3 is made up of 13 amino acids. The V gene lost 7 bases and the J gene lost 1 base, with 8 bases spanning the gap. Here the CDR3 DNA reads TGTGCCAGCATCTCACAGAGCAATCAGCCCCAGCATTTT. Amino acids: CASISQSNQPQHF.

The chain combines TRBV5-6 with TRBJ1-5, with TRBD1 matching over 10 bases. Trimming cost V 4 bases and J 0 bases; bases outside gene matches: 7. This CDR3 spans 17 amino acids. Germline V CDR1 and CDR2: SGHDT, YYEEEE. CDR3 loop: CASSETGGRYSNQPQHF. The DNA of the CDR3 is TGTGCCAGCAGCGAGACAGGGGGCCGATATAGCAATCAGCCCCAGCATTTT.

The V gene is TRBV5-1, the J gene TRBJ2-5, with a possible D match to TRBD2 (5 bases). Germline V gives CDR1 SGHRS, CDR2 YFSETQ. This CDR3 is 16 amino acids long. V was cut by 0 bases and J by 2 bases, with 14 bases left in between. The CDR3 nucleotides are TGCGCCAGCAGCTTGGGATTAGGACTTTCTCAAGAGACCCAGTACTTC. Residues: CASSLGLGLSQETQYF. The full variable domain, rest sourced from reference TRBV5-1 and TRBJ2-5, is KAGVTQTPRYLIKTRGQQVTLSCSPISGHRSVSWYQQTPGQGLQFLFEYFSETQRNKGNFPGRFSGRQFSNSRSEMNVSTLELGDSALYLCASSLGLGLSQETQYFGPGTRLLVL.

This chain connects TRBV10-3 to TRBJ1-2, with 7 positions matching TRBD1. Germline-derived CDR1 and CDR2 are ENHRY and SYGVKD. The CDR3 sequence is 14 residues long. V lost 8 bases, J lost 1 base, and 7 bases stayed unmatched. The CDR3 sequence: CAISPGGDNYGYTF. The DNA for the CDR3 is TGTGCCATCTCTCCAGGGGGTGATAACTATGGCTACACCTTC.

The gene calls are TRBV28 and TRBJ1-2, with a possible D match to TRBD1 (5 bases). CDR1 and CDR2 from the germline V gene are MDHEN and SYDVKM. This CDR3 has 13 residues. V was shortened by 10 bases and J by 2 bases, with 14 bases between the two germline ends. As DNA, the CDR3 is TGTGCCACCCGGACACCAGCGAACTATGGCTACACCTTC. Protein sequence: CATRTPANYGYTF.